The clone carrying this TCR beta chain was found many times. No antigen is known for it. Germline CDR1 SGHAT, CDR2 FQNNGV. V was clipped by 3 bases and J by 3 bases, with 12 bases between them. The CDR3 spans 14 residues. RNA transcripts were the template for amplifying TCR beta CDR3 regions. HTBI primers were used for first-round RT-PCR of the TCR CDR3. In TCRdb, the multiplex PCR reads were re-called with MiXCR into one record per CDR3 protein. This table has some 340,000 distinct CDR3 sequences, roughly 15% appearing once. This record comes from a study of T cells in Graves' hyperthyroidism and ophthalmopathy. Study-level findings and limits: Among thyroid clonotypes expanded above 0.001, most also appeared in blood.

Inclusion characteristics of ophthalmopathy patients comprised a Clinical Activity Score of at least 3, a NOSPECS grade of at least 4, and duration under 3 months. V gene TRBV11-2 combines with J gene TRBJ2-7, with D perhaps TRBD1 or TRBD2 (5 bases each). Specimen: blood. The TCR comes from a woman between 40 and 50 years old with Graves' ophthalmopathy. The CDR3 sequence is CASSFGAKGYEQYF. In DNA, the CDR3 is TGTGCCAGCAGCTTCGGGGCCAAGGGCTACGAGCAGTACTTC.